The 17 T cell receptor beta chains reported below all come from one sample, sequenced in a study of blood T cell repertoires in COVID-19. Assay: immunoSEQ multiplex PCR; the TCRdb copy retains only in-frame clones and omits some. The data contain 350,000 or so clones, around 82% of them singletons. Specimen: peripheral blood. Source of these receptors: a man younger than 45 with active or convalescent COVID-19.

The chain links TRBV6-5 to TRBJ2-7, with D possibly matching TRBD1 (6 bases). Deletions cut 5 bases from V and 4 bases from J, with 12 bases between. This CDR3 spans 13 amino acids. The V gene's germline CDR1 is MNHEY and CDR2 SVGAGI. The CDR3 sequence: CASSHTGWYEQYF. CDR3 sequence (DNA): TGTGCCAGCAGTCATACAGGGTGGTACGAGCAGTACTTC.

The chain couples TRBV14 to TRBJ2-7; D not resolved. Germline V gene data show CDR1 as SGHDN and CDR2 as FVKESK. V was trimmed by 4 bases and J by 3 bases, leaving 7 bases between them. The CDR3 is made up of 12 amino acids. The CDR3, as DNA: TGTGCCAGCAGCCGGTACTACTACGAGCAGTACTTC. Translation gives CASSRYYYEQYF.

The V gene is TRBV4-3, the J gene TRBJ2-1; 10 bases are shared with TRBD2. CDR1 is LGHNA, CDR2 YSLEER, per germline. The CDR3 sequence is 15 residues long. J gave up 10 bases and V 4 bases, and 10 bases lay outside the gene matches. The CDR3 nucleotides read TGCGCCAGCAGCCTCCATCTAGCGGGAGCACCAGAGCAGTTCTTC. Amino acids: CASSLHLAGAPEQFF.

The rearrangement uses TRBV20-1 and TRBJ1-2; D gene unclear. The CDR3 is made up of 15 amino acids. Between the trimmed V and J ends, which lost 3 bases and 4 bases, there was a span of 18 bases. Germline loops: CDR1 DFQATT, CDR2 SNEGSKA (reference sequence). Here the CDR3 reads CSASPPEEGGYGYTF. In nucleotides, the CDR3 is TGCAGTGCTAGTCCCCCCGAGGAGGGCGGCTATGGCTACACCTTC.

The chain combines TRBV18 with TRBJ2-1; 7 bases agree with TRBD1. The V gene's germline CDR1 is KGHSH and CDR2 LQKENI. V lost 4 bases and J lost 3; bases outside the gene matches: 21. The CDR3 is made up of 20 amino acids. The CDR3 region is CASSQNHPLWTGSVYNEQFF. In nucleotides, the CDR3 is TGTGCCAGCTCACAAAACCACCCTCTCTGGACAGGCAGCGTCTACAATGAGCAGTTCTTC.

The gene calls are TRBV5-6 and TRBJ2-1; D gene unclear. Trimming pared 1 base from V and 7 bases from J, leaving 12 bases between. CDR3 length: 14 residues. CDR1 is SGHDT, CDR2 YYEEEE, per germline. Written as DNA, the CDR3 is TGTGCCAGCAGCTTGACCCACCCGGGTAATGAGCAGTTCTTC. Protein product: CASSLTHPGNEQFF.

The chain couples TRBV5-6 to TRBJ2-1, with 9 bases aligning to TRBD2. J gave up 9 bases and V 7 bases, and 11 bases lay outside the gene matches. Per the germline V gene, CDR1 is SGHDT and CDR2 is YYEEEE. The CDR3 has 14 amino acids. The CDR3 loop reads CASGLREGQGEQFF. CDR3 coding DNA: TGTGCCAGCGGTTTGCGGGAGGGCCAGGGTGAGCAGTTCTTC. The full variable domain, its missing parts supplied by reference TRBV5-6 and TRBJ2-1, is DAGVTQSPTHLIKTRGQQVTLRCSPKSGHDTVSWYQQALGQGPQFIFQYYEEEERQRGNFPDRFSGHQFPNYSSELNVNALLLGDSALYLCASGLREGQGEQFFGPGTRLTVL.

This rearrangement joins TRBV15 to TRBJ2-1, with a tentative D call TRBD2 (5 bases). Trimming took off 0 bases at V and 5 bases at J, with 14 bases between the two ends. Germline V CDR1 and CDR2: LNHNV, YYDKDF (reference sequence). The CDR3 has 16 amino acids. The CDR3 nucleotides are TGTGCCACCAGCAGAGAGGGCCACCGAGCGGACAATGAGCAGTTCTTC. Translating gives CATSREGHRADNEQFF.

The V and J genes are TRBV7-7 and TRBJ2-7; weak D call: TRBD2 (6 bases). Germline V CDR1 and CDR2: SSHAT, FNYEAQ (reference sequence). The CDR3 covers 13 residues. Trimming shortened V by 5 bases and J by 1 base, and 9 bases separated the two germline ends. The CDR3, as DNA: TGTGCCAGCAGCCCGGGAGTTTCCTACGAGCAGTACTTC. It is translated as CASSPGVSYEQYF.

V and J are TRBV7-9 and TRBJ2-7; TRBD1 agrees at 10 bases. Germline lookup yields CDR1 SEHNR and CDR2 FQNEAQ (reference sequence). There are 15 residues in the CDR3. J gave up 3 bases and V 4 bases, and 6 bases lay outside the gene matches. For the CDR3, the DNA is TGTGCCAGCAGCTGGCCGGGACAGGGGAACTACGAGCAGTACTTC. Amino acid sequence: CASSWPGQGNYEQYF.

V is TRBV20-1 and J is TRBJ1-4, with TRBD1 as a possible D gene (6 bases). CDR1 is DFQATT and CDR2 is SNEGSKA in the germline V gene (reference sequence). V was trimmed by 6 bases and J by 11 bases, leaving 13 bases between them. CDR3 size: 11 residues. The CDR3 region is CSAPDRTKLFF. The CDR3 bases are TGCAGTGCACCTGACAGGACGAAACTGTTTTTT.

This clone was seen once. DNA of the CDR3: TGTGCCAGCAGTTTTCGGGGAAGGGTGTTGACCGGGGAGCTGTTTTTT. Protein product: CASSFRGRVLTGELFF. The genes are TRBV27 and TRBJ2-2, with TRBD2 as a possible D gene (5 bases). This CDR3 region has 16 residues. The V end was cut by 3 bases, the J end by 5 bases, with 16 bases between. Germline V CDR1 and CDR2: MNHEY, SMNVEV (reference sequence).

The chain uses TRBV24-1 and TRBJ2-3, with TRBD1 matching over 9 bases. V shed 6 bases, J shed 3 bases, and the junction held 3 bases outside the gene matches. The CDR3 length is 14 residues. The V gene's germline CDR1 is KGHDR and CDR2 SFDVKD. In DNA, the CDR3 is TGTGCCACCAGTCCCGGACAGGGGACAGATACGCAGTATTTT. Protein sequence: CATSPGQGTDTQYF.

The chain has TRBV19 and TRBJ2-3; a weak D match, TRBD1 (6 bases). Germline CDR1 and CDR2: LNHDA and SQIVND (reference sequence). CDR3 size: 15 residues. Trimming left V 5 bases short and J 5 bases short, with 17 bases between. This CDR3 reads CASSPDRRLVDTQYF. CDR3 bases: TGTGCCAGTAGTCCGGACAGAAGGCTGGTAGATACGCAGTATTTT.

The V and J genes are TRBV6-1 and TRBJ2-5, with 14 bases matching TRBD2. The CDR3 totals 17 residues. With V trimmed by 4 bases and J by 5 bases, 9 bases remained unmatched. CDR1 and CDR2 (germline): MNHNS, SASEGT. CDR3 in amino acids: CASSGLAGGRVQETQYF. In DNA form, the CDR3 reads TGTGCCAGCAGTGGACTAGCGGGGGGGCGGGTGCAGGAGACCCAGTACTTC.

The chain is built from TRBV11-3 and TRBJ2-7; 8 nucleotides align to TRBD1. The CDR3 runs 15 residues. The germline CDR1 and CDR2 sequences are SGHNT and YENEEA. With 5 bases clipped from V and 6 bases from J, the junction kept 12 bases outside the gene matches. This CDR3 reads CASSPGTGPAREQYF. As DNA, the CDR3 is TGTGCCAGCAGCCCCGGGACAGGTCCTGCTCGCGAGCAGTACTTC.

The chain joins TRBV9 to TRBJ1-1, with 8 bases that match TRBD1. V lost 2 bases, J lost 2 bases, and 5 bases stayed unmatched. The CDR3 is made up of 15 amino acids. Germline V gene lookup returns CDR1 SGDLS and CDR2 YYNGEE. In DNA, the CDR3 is TGTGCCAGCAGCGTCCAGGGGGCTAGAAACACTGAAGCTTTCTTT. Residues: CASSVQGARNTEAFF. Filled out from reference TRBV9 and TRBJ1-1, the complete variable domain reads DSGVTQTPKHLITATGQRVTLRCSPRSGDLSVYWYQQSLDQGLQFLIQYYNGEERAKGNILERFSAQQFPDLHSELNLSSLELGDSALYFCASSVQGARNTEAFFGQGTRLTVV.